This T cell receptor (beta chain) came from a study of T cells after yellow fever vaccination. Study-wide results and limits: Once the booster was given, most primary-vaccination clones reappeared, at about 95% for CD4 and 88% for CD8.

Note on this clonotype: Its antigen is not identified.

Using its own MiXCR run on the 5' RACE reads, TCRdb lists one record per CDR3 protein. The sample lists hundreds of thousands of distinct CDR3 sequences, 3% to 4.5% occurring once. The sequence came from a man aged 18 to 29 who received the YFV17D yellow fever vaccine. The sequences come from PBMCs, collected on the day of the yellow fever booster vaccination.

The DNA of the CDR3 is TGTGCCAGCAGCTTGAAAGGGGCGGTTGAAAAACTGTTTTTT. The encoded protein is CASSLKGAVEKLFF. The chain combines TRBV5-6 with TRBJ1-4; possibly TRBD1 for D (5 bases). V shed 1 base and J shed 7 bases, with 11 bases lying between them. The CDR3 totals 14 residues. In germline, CDR1 is SGHDT, CDR2 YYEEEE.